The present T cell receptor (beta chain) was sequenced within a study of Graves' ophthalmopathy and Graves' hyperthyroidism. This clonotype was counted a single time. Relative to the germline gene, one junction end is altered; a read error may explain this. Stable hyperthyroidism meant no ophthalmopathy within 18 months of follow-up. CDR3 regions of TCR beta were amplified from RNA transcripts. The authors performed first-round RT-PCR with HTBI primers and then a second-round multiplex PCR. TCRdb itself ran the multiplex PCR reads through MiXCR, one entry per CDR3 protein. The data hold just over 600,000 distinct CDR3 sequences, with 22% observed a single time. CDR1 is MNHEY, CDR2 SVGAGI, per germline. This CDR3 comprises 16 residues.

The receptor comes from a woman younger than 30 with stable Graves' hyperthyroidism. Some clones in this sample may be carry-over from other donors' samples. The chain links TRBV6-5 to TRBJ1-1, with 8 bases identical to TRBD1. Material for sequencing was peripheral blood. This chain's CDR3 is CASSYSTGAPYTDAFF. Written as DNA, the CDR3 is TGTGCCAGCAGTTACTCGACAGGGGCCCCGTACACTGATGCTTTCTTT.